What follows are 11 T cell receptor beta chains derived from one specimen sequenced in a study of shared clonotypes between healthy human individuals. The assay was immunoSEQ multiplex PCR, and TCRdb's table has in-frame clones only and misses some. The top ten clones hold less than 0.065% of a sample with about 610,000 clones, roughly 97% of them seen once. The sequencing input was naive CD4+ T cells sorted from blood. This sample's subset: CD45RA+ positively selected. The receptors shown here come from a woman aged 25 to 39 in good health.

The chain combines TRBV25-1 with TRBJ2-7; D may be TRBD1 (6 bases). Germline V CDR1 and CDR2: MGHDK, SYGVNS. This CDR3 is 14 amino acids long. V shed 3 bases and J shed 5 bases, with 14 bases lying between them. CDR3 amino acids: CASSDRGWRDEQYF. CDR3 nucleotide sequence: TGTGCCAGCAGTGACAGGGGATGGCGGGACGAGCAGTACTTC.

This chain joins TRBV5-6 and TRBJ2-1, with 14 bases aligning to TRBD2. Trimming cost V 9 bases and J 1 base; bases outside gene matches: 3. The CDR3 spans 15 residues. Germline V gene lookup returns CDR1 SGHDT and CDR2 YYEEEE. DNA of the CDR3: TGTGCCACCAGACTAGCGGGAGGGTCCTACAATGAGCAGTTCTTC. Translating gives CATRLAGGSYNEQFF.

This chain connects TRBV5-1 to TRBJ2-7; no definite D call. The CDR3 length is 15 residues. CDR1 and CDR2 from the germline V gene are SGHRS and YFSETQ. V was cut by 2 bases and J by 5 bases, with 17 bases left in between. The DNA of the CDR3 is TGCGCCAGCAGCTTAGCCATGCGATCAGTCCACGAGCAGTACTTC. Protein product: CASSLAMRSVHEQYF. Full variable domain (missing parts from reference TRBV5-1 and TRBJ2-7): KAGVTQTPRYLIKTRGQQVTLSCSPISGHRSVSWYQQTPGQGLQFLFEYFSETQRNKGNFPGRFSGRQFSNSRSEMNVSTLELGDSALYLCASSLAMRSVHEQYFGPGTRLTVT.

The chain links TRBV6-5 to TRBJ2-7; 9 bases are a match to TRBD2. Germline values: CDR1 MNHEY, CDR2 SVGAGI. CDR3 size: 16 residues. V lost 0 bases, J lost 6 bases, and 9 bases stayed unmatched. The CDR3 protein is CASSYSRGGRASEQYF. Here the CDR3 DNA reads TGTGCCAGCAGTTACTCTCGCGGCGGGAGGGCCTCCGAGCAGTACTTC.

For the CDR3, the DNA is TGTGCCAGCAGCCAAGGCAGTGGGCGGGATTTCAATGAGCAGTTCTTC. As protein: CASSQGSGRDFNEQFF. The chain recombines TRBV14 with TRBJ2-1; maybe TRBD2 (6 bases). Germline V gives CDR1 SGHDN, CDR2 FVKESK. Trimming removed 1 base from V and 6 bases from J, with 16 bases in between. This CDR3 is built from 16 residues.

This chain uses TRBV7-3 with TRBJ2-1, with no clear D. Per the germline V gene, CDR1 is SGHTA and CDR2 is FQGTGA. The CDR3 totals 13 residues. V lost 4 bases to trimming and J lost 12 bases, with 16 bases between them. Here the CDR3 DNA reads TGTGCCAGCAGCTCCGGGTCGCTTCTGGGGCAGTTCTTC. The encoded protein is CASSSGSLLGQFF.

The CDR3 sequence is CASSPRRNPENTEAFF. The CDR3 nucleotides read TGTGCCAGCTCACCACGGCGGAACCCGGAGAACACTGAAGCTTTCTTT. The chain has TRBV18 and TRBJ1-1; D is unresolved. Trimming left V 1 base short and J 1 base short, with 13 bases between. The CDR3 contains 16 residues. Germline CDR1 KGHSH, CDR2 LQKENI.

This sequence joins TRBV7-7 and TRBJ2-3; D gene uncertain. The CDR3 has 14 residues. V lost 1 base and J lost 0, with 5 bases in between. Germline V gene lookup returns CDR1 SSHAT and CDR2 FNYEAQ (reference sequence). This chain's CDR3 is CASSLGSSTDTQYF. CDR3 bases: TGTGCCAGCAGCTTAGGATCTAGCACAGATACGCAGTATTTT. Combining the CDR3 with reference TRBV7-7 and TRBJ2-3 gives the whole variable domain GAGVSQSPRYKVTKRGQDVTLRCDPISSHATLYWYQQALGQGPEFLTYFNYEAQPDKSGLPSDRFSAERPEGSISTLTIQRTEQRDSAMYRCASSLGSSTDTQYFGPGTRLTVL.

For this clone: This sample also contains other DNA sequences that code for the same CDR3. This rearrangement joins TRBV19 to TRBJ1-1; D is undetermined. Germline V gene data show CDR1 as LNHDA and CDR2 as SQIVND (reference sequence). This CDR3 has 15 residues. V lost 7 bases and J lost 0, with 15 bases in between. CDR3 residues: CASTNLGSLNTEAFF. Here the CDR3 DNA reads TGTGCCAGTACCAACCTCGGCAGCTTGAACACTGAAGCTTTCTTT. The variable domain in full, with the rest retrieved from reference TRBV19 and TRBJ1-1, is DGGITQSPKYLFRKEGQNVTLSCEQNLNHDAMYWYRQDPGQGLRLIYYSQIVNDFQKGDIAEGYSVSREKKESFPLTVTSAQKNPTAFYLCASTNLGSLNTEAFFGQGTRLTVV.

V usage is TRBV27 and J usage is TRBJ2-2, with a possible D match to TRBD1 (6 bases). V lost 5 bases to trimming and J lost 3 bases, with 13 bases between them. CDR1 is MNHEY, CDR2 SMNVEV, per germline (reference sequence). The CDR3 contains 15 residues. CDR3: CASSPSTGYTGELFF. In DNA form, the CDR3 reads TGTGCCAGCAGTCCCTCAACAGGGTACACCGGGGAGCTGTTTTTT.

This chain connects TRBV15 to TRBJ2-5; D ambiguous. This CDR3 contains 16 residues. CDR1 and CDR2 from the germline V gene are LNHNV and YYDKDF (reference sequence). V shed 0 bases and J shed 6 bases, with 17 bases lying between them. This CDR3 reads CATSREIGIPSKTQYF. CDR3 nucleotides: TGTGCCACCAGCAGAGAGATAGGAATACCAAGCAAGACCCAGTACTTC.